This T cell receptor beta chain was obtained from a study of T cell responses to AZD1222 COVID-19 vaccine. Study-wide results and limits: Clonal diversity may have been underestimated in mostly white British donors. Reportedly, close to half of spike-specific TCRs are directed against unmutated variant regions.

As for this clone: Its cognate antigen is unknown.

Measured with immunoSEQ multiplex PCR; TCRdb has only the in-frame clones, and not every one. The sample shows some 84,000 clones, over 70% of them seen only once. Trimming removed 4 bases at V and 2 bases at J, with 13 bases between. The CDR3 contains 15 residues. The germline CDR1 and CDR2 sequences are SGHTA and FQGNSA. The sequences come from peripheral blood, collected on day 0 of AZD1222 vaccination. The source of this sequence is an adult in good health. The rearrangement joins TRBV7-2 to TRBJ2-3, with D perhaps matching TRBD1 (5 bases). DNA of the CDR3: TGTGCCAGCAGCTCGGACCCAGGGAACACAGATACGCAGTATTTT. Encoded protein: CASSSDPGNTDTQYF.